The 15 T cell receptor beta chains given below trace back to one sample, sequenced in a study of blood T cell repertoires in COVID-19 (dated by TCRdb to 2020 to 2022). To prepare the library, the immunoSEQ multiplex PCR assay was applied. TCRdb took this table from immuneACCESS and kept in-frame rearrangements with V and J called. Such tables lack part of the clones; where checked against another copy, unresolved V genes explain under half of the gap, and the rest is unexplained. The sample table lists roughly 260,000 clones, about 89% of them with a count of one. The ten largest clonotypes hold around a tenth of the sample. The sequencing sample was made of peripheral blood. These receptor sequences come from a man in his forties who had recovered from COVID-19.

V usage is TRBV7-9 and J usage is TRBJ2-2, with D tentatively TRBD1 (6 bases). Trimming shortened V by 3 bases and J by 6 bases, and 14 bases separated the two germline ends. The CDR3 contains 15 residues. The germline CDR1 and CDR2 sequences are SEHNR and FQNEAQ (reference sequence). CDR3 sequence (DNA): TGTGCCAGCAGCTTCCAGACAGGAATGGCCGGGGAGCTGTTTTTT. Its protein is CASSFQTGMAGELFF.

This chain uses TRBV5-8 with TRBJ2-3; 8 nucleotides align to TRBD2. This CDR3 has 15 amino acids. Unmatched junction bases numbered 6, after V lost 5 bases and J lost 1 base. The V gene's germline CDR1 is SGHTS and CDR2 YDEGEE. In DNA, the CDR3 is TGTGCCAGCAGAAGACTAGCGATCCGCACAGATACGCAGTATTTT. Translating gives CASRRLAIRTDTQYF.

The J gene is TRBJ2-1, the V gene TRBV9, with unresolved D. The V end was cut by 0 bases, the J end by 6 bases, with 7 bases between. Germline V gene data show CDR1 as SGDLS and CDR2 as YYNGEE. This CDR3 comprises 13 residues. CDR3 region: CASSVVNSNEQFF. The DNA of the CDR3 is TGTGCCAGCAGCGTAGTAAATTCCAATGAGCAGTTCTTC. The full variable domain, its missing parts supplied by reference TRBV9 and TRBJ2-1, is DSGVTQTPKHLITATGQRVTLRCSPRSGDLSVYWYQQSLDQGLQFLIQYYNGEERAKGNILERFSAQQFPDLHSELNLSSLELGDSALYFCASSVVNSNEQFFGPGTRLTVL.

The chain has TRBV7-2 and TRBJ2-3; TRBD2 aligns across 10 bases. The CDR3 runs to 16 residues. Germline-derived CDR1 and CDR2 are SGHTA and FQGNSA. The V segment lost 3 bases and the J segment 4 bases; nucleotides outside the gene matches: 7. The CDR3 sequence is CASSFRAGGRADTQYF. The CDR3 region has the DNA TGTGCCAGCAGCTTCAGAGCGGGGGGGAGGGCAGATACGCAGTATTTT. Based on the CDR3 plus reference TRBV7-2 and TRBJ2-3, the full variable domain is GAGVSQSPSNKVTEKGKDVELRCDPISGHTALYWYRQSLGQGLEFLIYFQGNSAPDKSGLPSDRFSAERTGGSVSTLTIQRTQQEDSAVYLCASSFRAGGRADTQYFGPGTRLTVL.

This clone has a single count. The chain couples TRBV5-1 to TRBJ1-3; 9 positions match TRBD1. Per the germline V gene, CDR1 is SGHRS and CDR2 is YFSETQ. The junction had 5 bases not matched to a gene; V was cut back by 3 bases and J by 4 bases. This CDR3 has 15 residues. Written as DNA, the CDR3 is TGCGCCAGCAGCTCGGGACAGGGATCGGGAAACACCATATATTTT. Translated, it gives CASSSGQGSGNTIYF.

The sample holds a few counts of this clone. The rearrangement uses TRBV5-1 and TRBJ2-5; no clear D. The CDR3 covers 11 residues. The V gene's germline CDR1 is SGHRS and CDR2 YFSETQ. With 3 bases removed from V and 2 bases from J, the gap between germline ends came to 2 bases. Here the CDR3 reads CASSSQETQYF. DNA for the CDR3: TGCGCCAGCAGCTCACAAGAGACCCAGTACTTC.

The gene calls are TRBV11-2 and TRBJ1-1; no definite D call. Germline V gene sequence: CDR1 SGHAT, CDR2 FQNNGV. The CDR3 runs 14 residues. V lost 5 bases and J lost 4, with 14 bases in between. The CDR3 nucleotides read TGTGCCAGCAGCCACCTAGGAGTGAGCACTGAAGCTTTCTTT. Translated: CASSHLGVSTEAFF.

This sequence joins TRBV11-2 and TRBJ1-2, with TRBD1 as a possible D gene (5 bases). Germline CDR1 and CDR2: SGHAT and FQNNGV. Trimming left V 1 base short and J 4 bases short, with 10 bases between. CDR3 size: 14 residues. The CDR3 region is CASSLVQGIYGYTF. CDR3 bases: TGTGCCAGCAGCTTAGTCCAGGGAATCTATGGCTACACCTTC. The full variable domain, rest sourced from reference TRBV11-2 and TRBJ1-2, is EAGVAQSPRYKIIEKRQSVAFWCNPISGHATLYWYQQILGQGPKLLIQFQNNGVVDDSQLPKDRFSAERLKGVDSTLKIQPAKLEDSAVYLCASSLVQGIYGYTFGSGTRLTVV.

In DNA, the CDR3 is TGTGCCAGCAGCCACCCCTCGGGGGGGCCCTCGGCCAAAAACATTCAGTACTTC. Encoded protein: CASSHPSGGPSAKNIQYF. The J gene is TRBJ2-4, the V gene TRBV3-1 (or the pseudogene TRBV3-2), with 8 bases lining up with TRBD2. V gave up 3 bases and J gave up 1 base; unmatched junction bases: 11. Germline V gives CDR1 LGHDT, CDR2 YNNKEL (reference sequence). The CDR3 runs 18 residues.

The V call is TRBV29-1, the J call TRBJ2-7, with 12 positions matching TRBD2. CDR1 is SQVTM, CDR2 ANQGSEA, per germline. CDR3 size: 16 residues. With V trimmed by 7 bases and J by 6 bases, 16 bases remained unmatched. For the CDR3, the DNA is TGCAGCGCCCTGCCAAAAAGACTAGCGGGAGCGGGCGAGCAGTACTTC. As protein: CSALPKRLAGAGEQYF.

Only a few counts were recorded for this clone. The CDR3 nucleotides read TGTGCCAGTAGTCCGGGGGGTCGGACGGATGGCTACACCTTC. The encoded protein is CASSPGGRTDGYTF. This chain uses TRBV19 with TRBJ1-2, with D tentatively TRBD1 (5 bases). The CDR3 totals 14 residues. Germline CDR1 LNHDA, CDR2 SQIVND (reference sequence). V was clipped by 5 bases and J by 6 bases, with 16 bases between them.

In its sample, this clone was seen once. The chain employs TRBV6-2 or TRBV6-3 and TRBJ2-7, with D unresolved. Per germline, CDR1 MNHEY and CDR2 SVGEGT. This CDR3 contains 13 residues. V was cut by 3 bases and J by 7 bases, with 13 bases left in between. CDR3 DNA: TGTGCCAGCAGTTATACCCCCGTAGTTGAGCAGTACTTC. Translating it yields CASSYTPVVEQYF.

CDR3 region: CASSRDIVGLEAFF. CDR3 sequence (DNA): TGCGCCAGCAGCCGGGACATAGTGGGCCTTGAAGCTTTCTTT. The rearrangement joins TRBV5-1 to TRBJ1-1; weak D call: TRBD1 (6 bases). V was clipped by 4 bases and J by 7 bases, with 17 bases between them. Germline V lookup: CDR1 SGHRS, CDR2 YFSETQ. CDR3 length: 14 residues.

The chain links TRBV19 to TRBJ2-3; D unresolved. The germline V gene encodes CDR1 LNHDA and CDR2 SQIVND (reference sequence). Trimming stripped 6 bases from V and 2 bases from J, with 15 bases between. The CDR3 is 15 residues long. The CDR3, as DNA: TGTGCCAGTAGACTTCAAGGAGCGCACACAGATACGCAGTATTTT. Encoded protein: CASRLQGAHTDTQYF.

The gene calls are TRBV6-2 or TRBV6-3 and TRBJ2-7; TRBD2 aligns across 10 bases. The germline V gene encodes CDR1 MNHEY and CDR2 SVGEGT. Germline trimming cut 2 bases from V and 0 bases from J; bases unmatched to any gene: 4. The CDR3 sequence is 16 residues long. CDR3 coding DNA: TGTGCCAGCAGTTACATTACTAGCGGGGACTCCTACGAGCAGTACTTC. Its translation: CASSYITSGDSYEQYF.